The 3 T cell receptor beta chains reported below all come from one sample, sequenced in a study of cytomegalovirus exposure and HLA in healthy donors. The assay was immunoSEQ multiplex PCR, and TCRdb's table has in-frame clones only and misses some. The repertoire holds some 65,000 clones, around 95% seen once, with about 4.1% in the top ten. Sequencing input: PBMCs. The receptors originated from a man aged 18 to 35 in good health and CMV-seropositive.

The V call is TRBV27, the J call TRBJ1-4, with no clear D. Germline values: CDR1 MNHEY, CDR2 SMNVEV (reference sequence). Trimming removed 2 bases at V and 7 bases at J, with 5 bases between. CDR3 length: 12 amino acids. The CDR3 region has the DNA TGTGCCAGCAGTTTACCGGGTGAAAAACTGTTTTTT. Its protein is CASSLPGEKLFF.

The chain uses TRBV2 and TRBJ1-2; no definite D call. V dropped 6 bases and J dropped 0 bases, with 11 bases sitting between them. The germline gives CDR1 SNHLY, CDR2 FYNNEI. CDR3 length equals 14 residues. CDR3 in DNA: TGTGCCAGCAGGCAACTTCAGGCTAACTATGGCTACACCTTC. Translated: CASRQLQANYGYTF.

The rearrangement joins TRBV27 to TRBJ2-7, with D possibly being TRBD2 (6 bases). Deletions cut 8 bases from V and 4 bases from J, with 9 bases between. From germline, CDR1 is MNHEY and CDR2 SMNVEV (reference sequence). The length of the CDR3 is 11 residues. The CDR3 DNA sequence: TGTGCCAGCGGGACTTTTTACGAGCAGTACTTC. This codes for CASGTFYEQYF.